These 21 T cell receptor beta chains were all obtained from the same sample, sequenced in a study of radiotherapy plus CTLA-4 blockade in lung cancer (dated by TCRdb to the late 2010s). Libraries were built with the immunoSEQ multiplex PCR assay. Here the immuneACCESS table is served through TCRdb, limited to in-frame sequences with V and J called. Missing clones are a known gap in these copies; in checked studies unresolved V genes cover under half, and the rest lacks a known reason. For this sample the table gives 45,000 to 55,000 clones, of which 70% to 90% were detected only once. The top ten constitute 6.5% to 9% of the sample. The sequences come from peripheral blood, collected from a patient treated with radiotherapy plus ipilimumab. These receptors all come from a human donor with non-small cell lung cancer whose response to radiotherapy plus ipilimumab could not be evaluated.

This chain joins TRBV7-2 and TRBJ1-2, with D maybe TRBD1 (6 bases). Germline assignment: CDR1 SGHTA and CDR2 FQGNSA. V was pared by 5 bases and J by 3 bases, with 10 bases between. The CDR3 extends over 13 amino acids. The CDR3 sequence is CASSRDNYYGYTF. CDR3 DNA: TGTGCCAGCAGCCGGGACAATTACTATGGCTACACCTTC.

The CDR3, as DNA: TGTGCCAGTAAGGGGCAGGGGGCTAGCGGCACCGGGGAGCTGTTTTTT. Its protein is CASKGQGASGTGELFF. The J gene is TRBJ2-2, the V gene TRBV19; possible D gene TRBD1, 8 bases. This CDR3 comprises 16 residues. Germline V CDR1 and CDR2: LNHDA, SQIVND (reference sequence). Trimming shortened V by 7 bases and J by 4 bases, and 19 bases separated the two germline ends.

The chain employs TRBV19 and TRBJ2-2; a possible D gene is TRBD2 (6 bases). This CDR3 comprises 14 residues. The V end lost 3 bases, the J end lost 3 bases, and 8 bases lay between the germline ends. From germline, CDR1 is LNHDA and CDR2 SQIVND (reference sequence). CDR3 in amino acids: CASSISSDTGELFF. In DNA, the CDR3 is TGTGCCAGTAGTATTTCTAGCGACACCGGGGAGCTGTTTTTT. Variable domain in full (rest from reference TRBV19 and TRBJ2-2): DGGITQSPKYLFRKEGQNVTLSCEQNLNHDAMYWYRQDPGQGLRLIYYSQIVNDFQKGDIAEGYSVSREKKESFPLTVTSAQKNPTAFYLCASSISSDTGELFFGEGSRLTVL.

The chain carries TRBV12-5 and TRBJ2-3; tentatively, D is TRBD2 (5 bases). Germline V gene data show CDR1 as LGHNT and CDR2 as FRNRAP. This CDR3 has 15 residues. V shed 2 bases and J shed 3 bases, with 12 bases lying between them. CDR3 amino acids: CASGLPSRETDTQYF. CDR3 sequence (DNA): TGTGCTAGTGGTTTGCCTAGCCGAGAGACAGATACGCAGTATTTT.

This chain joins TRBV7-2 and TRBJ2-5; 15 nucleotides align to TRBD2. There are 17 residues in the CDR3. J lost 5 bases, V lost 4 bases, and 8 bases had no gene match. Germline V gene data show CDR1 as SGHTA and CDR2 as FQGNSA. CDR3 amino acids: CASSSLSGTSGRETQYF. CDR3 bases: TGTGCCAGCAGCTCTCTCTCCGGGACTAGCGGGAGGGAGACCCAGTACTTC.

This chain uses TRBV4-1 with TRBJ2-1, with 8 bases matching TRBD2. CDR1 is MGHRA, CDR2 YSYEKL, per germline. Trimming removed 1 base from V and 0 bases from J; junction bases left unmatched: 2. The CDR3 consists of 16 residues. CDR3 sequence: CASSQVSGNSYNEQFF. The CDR3 DNA reads TGCGCCAGCAGCCAAGTTAGCGGGAACTCCTACAATGAGCAGTTCTTC.

The V and J genes are TRBV5-6 and TRBJ2-4; D is unclear. V lost 4 bases, J lost 2 bases, and 10 bases lay in between. The CDR3 totals 14 residues. CDR1 and CDR2 (germline): SGHDT, YYEEEE. CDR3 coding DNA: TGTGCCAGCAGCGTCAGGTGGCCCAAAAACATTCAGTACTTC. The encoded protein is CASSVRWPKNIQYF.

The genes are TRBV9 and TRBJ2-5; the match to TRBD2 covers 10 bases. Germline V CDR1 and CDR2: SGDLS, YYNGEE. V trimming: 3 bases; J trimming: 5 bases; junction bases outside the gene matches: 10. The CDR3 runs 16 residues. The CDR3 region has the DNA TGTGCCAGCAGCGCTTTAGGAGCGGGAGGGTGGGAGACCCAGTACTTC. Protein product: CASSALGAGGWETQYF.

This rearrangement joins TRBV30 to TRBJ2-7, with D possibly being TRBD1 (5 bases). The CDR3 consists of 12 residues. Per germline, CDR1 GTSNPN and CDR2 SVGIG (reference sequence). Between the trimmed V and J ends, which lost 7 bases and 0 bases, there was a span of 10 bases. The CDR3 protein is CAFSDSSYEQYF. Here the CDR3 DNA reads TGTGCCTTCTCAGACAGCTCCTACGAGCAGTACTTC.

The CDR3 DNA reads as TGCGCCAGCAGCCTCGGACAGGGGGCGAACACTGAAGCTTTCTTT. It codes for CASSLGQGANTEAFF. V gene TRBV5-1 combines with J gene TRBJ1-1, with 11 positions matching TRBD1. The trim removed 4 bases at V and 1 base at J, leaving 3 bases unmatched. The germline V gene encodes CDR1 SGHRS and CDR2 YFSETQ. This CDR3 is 15 amino acids long. The variable domain in full, completed from reference TRBV5-1 and TRBJ1-1, reads KAGVTQTPRYLIKTRGQQVTLSCSPISGHRSVSWYQQTPGQGLQFLFEYFSETQRNKGNFPGRFSGRQFSNSRSEMNVSTLELGDSALYLCASSLGQGANTEAFFGQGTRLTVV.

The chain joins TRBV28 to TRBJ2-7; D perhaps matches TRBD1 (6 bases). V lost 3 bases, J lost 1 base, and 7 bases lay in between. CDR1 and CDR2 (germline): MDHEN, SYDVKM. The CDR3 has 13 residues. The CDR3 protein is CASSFQGSYEQYF. DNA for the CDR3: TGTGCCAGCAGTTTCCAGGGGTCCTACGAGCAGTACTTC.

This chain connects TRBV7-9 to TRBJ2-3, with 11 bases matching TRBD1. The J segment lost 6 bases and the V segment lost 5 bases, leaving 10 bases of the junction unmatched. Germline loops: CDR1 SEHNR, CDR2 FQNEAQ (reference sequence). The CDR3 consists of 16 residues. The CDR3 region has the DNA TGTGCCAGCAGCCGGCCGGGACAGGGGGGAGAGGATACGCAGTATTTT. Translating gives CASSRPGQGGEDTQYF.

The chain joins TRBV28 to TRBJ2-1; 8 positions agree with TRBD1. Germline V lookup: CDR1 MDHEN, CDR2 SYDVKM. The CDR3 is 16 amino acids. J was trimmed by 2 bases and V by 3 bases; bases with no gene match: 6. CDR3 nucleotide sequence: TGTGCCAGCAGTTTCCTCGACAGGGGACCCTACAATGAGCAGTTCTTC. Translated, it gives CASSFLDRGPYNEQFF.

This clone showed up just once. J is TRBJ2-1 and V is TRBV18; the match to TRBD1 covers 9 bases. With 4 bases clipped from V and 8 bases from J, the junction kept 6 bases outside the gene matches. The germline gives CDR1 KGHSH, CDR2 LQKENI. This CDR3 contains 14 residues. The CDR3 reads CASSHRDRDHEQFF. Here the CDR3 DNA reads TGTGCCAGCTCACACCGGGACAGGGACCATGAGCAGTTCTTC. Complete variable domain (other parts from reference TRBV18 and TRBJ2-1): NAGVMQNPRHLVRRRGQEARLRCSPMKGHSHVYWYRQLPEEGLKFMVYLQKENIIDESGMPKERFSAEFPKEGPSILRIQQVVRGDSAAYFCASSHRDRDHEQFFGPGTRLTVL.

The chain recombines TRBV7-9 with TRBJ2-6; D might be TRBD2 (6 bases). Between the trimmed V and J ends, which lost 1 base and 2 bases, there was a span of 15 bases. The CDR3 covers 18 residues. The germline gives CDR1 SEHNR, CDR2 FQNEAQ (reference sequence). Written as DNA, the CDR3 is TGTGCCAGCAGCTTAGGGGCCCCCCTAGCGACTGGGGCCAACGTCCTGACTTTC. Protein product: CASSLGAPLATGANVLTF.

The genes are TRBV5-1 and TRBJ1-4; 9 nucleotides align to TRBD1. The CDR3 covers 14 residues. The V segment lost 4 bases and the J segment 6 bases; nucleotides outside the gene matches: 4. Germline CDR1 and CDR2: SGHRS and YFSETQ. The CDR3 DNA is TGCGCCAGCAGCCTGGGACAGGGACATGAAAAACTGTTTTTT. This encodes CASSLGQGHEKLFF. Full variable domain (missing parts from reference TRBV5-1 and TRBJ1-4): KAGVTQTPRYLIKTRGQQVTLSCSPISGHRSVSWYQQTPGQGLQFLFEYFSETQRNKGNFPGRFSGRQFSNSRSEMNVSTLELGDSALYLCASSLGQGHEKLFFGSGTQLSVL.

V gene TRBV30 combines with J gene TRBJ2-2; perhaps TRBD2 as D (5 bases). Trimming took 0 bases from V and 6 from J, leaving 14 bases between them. This CDR3 region has 15 residues. Germline V gene lookup returns CDR1 GTSNPN and CDR2 SVGIG (reference sequence). CDR3 protein: CAWSVLGEGSGELFF. For the CDR3, the DNA is TGTGCCTGGAGTGTACTGGGAGAGGGATCCGGGGAGCTGTTTTTT.

V is TRBV11-3 and J is TRBJ2-3, with 9 bases that match TRBD2. The length of the CDR3 is 18 residues. Germline lookup yields CDR1 SGHNT and CDR2 YENEEA. The trim removed 1 base at V and 0 bases at J, leaving 8 bases unmatched. The DNA for the CDR3 is TGTGCCAGCAGCTTAGGGGCTAGCGGGGAGGCTAGCACAGATACGCAGTATTTT. Amino acid sequence: CASSLGASGEASTDTQYF.

This chain links TRBV11-3 with TRBJ2-7, with 8 nucleotides matching TRBD2. The CDR3 is 14 amino acids. V dropped 4 bases and J dropped 3; count of bases not matched to a gene: 5. Germline lookup yields CDR1 SGHNT and CDR2 YENEEA. CDR3 in DNA: TGTGCCAGCAGCTCCTCAAGCGGGAGCTACGAGCAGTACTTC. Translated, it gives CASSSSSGSYEQYF. The entire variable domain, with the rest obtained from reference TRBV11-3 and TRBJ2-7, is as follows: EAGVVQSPRYKIIEKKQPVAFWCNPISGHNTLYWYLQNLGQGPELLIRYENEEAVDDSQLPKDRFSAERLKGVDSTLKIQPAELGDSAVYLCASSSSSGSYEQYFGPGTRLTVT.

The genes are TRBV11-2 and TRBJ1-1; 7 bases line up with TRBD1. Trimming removed 3 bases from V and 4 bases from J; junction bases left unmatched: 8. The germline gives CDR1 SGHAT, CDR2 FQNNGV. The CDR3 consists of 15 residues. The CDR3 reads CASSFVEGAGTEAFF. DNA for the CDR3: TGTGCCAGCAGCTTCGTAGAGGGGGCGGGCACTGAAGCTTTCTTT.

The chain uses TRBV4-1 and TRBJ2-7; D gene uncertain. Germline-derived CDR1 and CDR2 are MGHRA and YSYEKL. The CDR3 has 15 amino acids. V was trimmed by 0 bases and J by 9 bases, leaving 18 bases between them. CDR3: CASSQDLGNSRSQYF. In DNA, the CDR3 is TGCGCCAGCAGCCAAGATCTAGGCAACTCCCGATCGCAGTACTTC.